Below, 11 T cell receptor beta chains from the same sample are listed, as sequenced in a study of blood T cells in healthy people across ages. The use of a sample-barcoded 5' primer and a J-beta primer mix characterized a second PCR of 7 to 11 cycles. TCRdb passed the 5' RACE reads through MiXCR, listing each CDR3 protein once. This sample has hundreds of thousands of distinct CDR3 sequences, with roughly 43% found just once. The sequenced sample consisted of blood. The receptors were gathered from a woman in her sixties or seventies in good health.

On this clonotype itself: At one boundary the junction diverges from the germline segment, which might be a read error. The V gene is TRBV12-3 or TRBV12-4, the J gene TRBJ2-1; 14 nucleotides line up with TRBD2. The CDR3 has 16 residues. CDR3 DNA sequence: TGTGCCAGCGGTTTAGCCGGGACTAGCGGGGGAAATGAGCAGTTCTTC. Translation: CASGLAGTSGGNEQFF.

The chain is built from TRBV5-1 and TRBJ2-7, with unresolved D. CDR1 is SGHRS, CDR2 YFSETQ, per germline. Trimming stripped 0 bases from V and 0 bases from J, with 19 bases between. The CDR3 has 18 residues. In DNA, the CDR3 is TGCGCCAGCAGCTTGGGACTCGGAAGAGCGAGCAGCTCCTACGAGCAGTACTTC. It is translated as CASSLGLGRASSSYEQYF. Full variable domain (missing parts from reference TRBV5-1 and TRBJ2-7): KAGVTQTPRYLIKTRGQQVTLSCSPISGHRSVSWYQQTPGQGLQFLFEYFSETQRNKGNFPGRFSGRQFSNSRSEMNVSTLELGDSALYLCASSLGLGRASSSYEQYFGPGTRLTVT.

CDR3 residues: CASSSTVSGQETQYF. In DNA, the CDR3 is TGCGCCAGCAGCTCCACGGTCAGCGGTCAAGAGACCCAGTACTTC. The chain joins TRBV5-1 to TRBJ2-5; D may be TRBD2 (5 bases). Looked up from germline, CDR1 is SGHRS and CDR2 is YFSETQ. V was clipped by 3 bases and J by 2 bases, with 14 bases between them. The CDR3 contains 15 residues.

This clonotype came up a few times. The J gene is TRBJ2-1, the V gene TRBV6-1; D perhaps matches TRBD2 (6 bases). Germline V gene sequence: CDR1 MNHNS, CDR2 SASEGT. V was shortened by 0 bases and J by 4 bases, with 22 bases between the two germline ends. The CDR3 consists of 19 residues. CDR3 DNA sequence: TGTGCCAGCAGTGAAGCGCGTGGCGGGGCGTCCCTCGCGTACAATGAGCAGTTCTTC. Encoded protein: CASSEARGGASLAYNEQFF.

The chain combines TRBV24-1 with TRBJ2-2, with D hard to call. The V end lost 9 bases, the J end lost 3 bases, and 16 bases lay between the germline ends. The germline gives CDR1 KGHDR, CDR2 SFDVKD. This CDR3 is built from 15 residues. This CDR3 reads CATGKRHKDTGELFF. The CDR3 DNA is TGTGCCACCGGTAAAAGGCACAAAGACACCGGGGAGCTGTTTTTT.

The V call is TRBV12-3 or TRBV12-4, the J call TRBJ2-3; TRBD2 aligns across 7 bases. V shed 0 bases and J 3 bases; nucleotides not matched to a gene: 3. The length of the CDR3 is 15 residues. CDR3 DNA: TGTGCCAGCAGTTTAGCGCGGGGGAGTACAGATACGCAGTATTTT. It translates to CASSLARGSTDTQYF.

This clonotype has only a few counts. The chain couples TRBV27 to TRBJ1-2; the D gene is possibly TRBD1 (6 bases). The CDR3 runs to 14 residues. Germline CDR1 reads MNHEY; CDR2 reads SMNVEV (reference sequence). Trimming cost V 4 bases and J 4 bases, with 13 bases left between them. CDR3 in DNA: TGTGCCAGCAGTTCCCCAGGGGCGGGCTATGGCTACACCTTC. It specifies CASSSPGAGYGYTF.

This clonotype showed up many times. This chain uses TRBV10-3 with TRBJ2-7; 10 nucleotides line up with TRBD2. The CDR3 is 15 amino acids. CDR1 and CDR2 from the germline V gene are ENHRY and SYGVKD. The J segment lost 6 bases and the V segment lost 3 bases, leaving 8 bases of the junction unmatched. For the CDR3, the DNA is TGTGCCATCAGTGATATACTAGCGGGATCTGGCGAGCAGTACTTC. It encodes CAISDILAGSGEQYF.

V gene TRBV2 combines with J gene TRBJ2-7, with 7 bases that match TRBD2. The better agreement between TRBJ2-5 and the DNA end casts doubt on the J call. Germline V gives CDR1 SNHLY, CDR2 FYNNEI. The CDR3 totals 13 residues. The CDR3 is CASSWTRPETQYF. CDR3 nucleotides: TGTGCCAGCAGCTGGACTAGGCCAGAGACCCAGTACTTC.

Remarks on this clonotype: Being one base from a much bigger clone, this may be a read error. This chain uses TRBV12-3 or TRBV12-4 with TRBJ2-7; D not resolved. Trimming took off 3 bases at V and 10 bases at J, with 10 bases between the two ends. This CDR3 comprises 11 residues. Here the CDR3 DNA reads TGTGCCAGCAGTTTGAAACGCAGACAGTACTTC. Its protein product is CASSLKRRQYF.

The chain carries TRBV28 and TRBJ2-5; D perhaps matches TRBD1 (5 bases). Germline CDR1 and CDR2: MDHEN and SYDVKM. Trimming stripped 4 bases from V and 9 bases from J, with 21 bases between. This CDR3 comprises 15 residues. The CDR3 bases are TGTGCCAGCAGTTCGGCGTCCAACGCCTTCAGGGCCCAGTACTTC. The encoded protein is CASSSASNAFRAQYF.